The TCR beta chain described here comes from a study of blood T cell repertoires in COVID-19. At the level of the study: Spain, Italy and the United States supplied samples that represented acute and convalescent COVID-19.

Trimming removed 0 bases from V and 6 bases from J, with 13 bases in between. Germline V gives CDR1 MNHEY, CDR2 SVGEGT. This CDR3 region has 15 residues. In this sample, this clone turned up once. Methods used by the authors: From reference gene primer amplification, estimates of nucleated cell counts were derived. Sequencing was performed with immunoSEQ multiplex PCR; in TCRdb, only in-frame clones are kept and a portion is missing. That table is the source of V, J and clone size, and D and trimming were worked out from the DNA. This table has a few hundred thousand clones, 88% appearing once. Sample: peripheral blood. The sequence was obtained from a man aged 60-69 years who had recovered from COVID-19. The chain combines TRBV6-2 or TRBV6-3 with TRBJ2-3, with D hard to call. CDR3: CASSYSWSLRDTQYF. The CDR3 DNA reads as TGTGCCAGCAGTTACTCGTGGAGCCTTCGGGATACGCAGTATTTT.